These T cell receptor beta chains were read from a single sample in a study of cytomegalovirus exposure and HLA in healthy donors. This table comes from immunoSEQ multiplex PCR, and its TCRdb copy is limited to in-frame clones, with some not included. The profile covers approximately 140,000 clones, with 84% appearing a single time and roughly 1.4% taken by the ten largest. The sample was PBMCs. The receptors come from a woman in her thirties in good health and CMV-seronegative. Both conserved end residues are part of each CDR3. The D gene is left open where the match is weak. Clone size, where shown, is once, few, many, or a class for clones that have expanded.

clone size: NA
J gene: TRBJ1-6
D gene: NA
V gene: TRBV7-2
CDR3 DNA: TGTGCCAGCACCTTCGCTACTTCCTCGTCGTGGCGGAATTCACCCCTCCACTTT
CDR3 protein: CASTFATSSSWRNSPLHF

clone size: NA
J gene: TRBJ1-5
D gene: NA
V gene: TRBV27
CDR3 DNA: TGTGCCAGCAGTTTATCCGTCAGCAATCAGCCCCAGCATTTT
CDR3 protein: CASSLSVSNQPQHF

clone size: NA
J gene: TRBJ2-1
D gene: NA
V gene: TRBV5-1
CDR3 DNA: TGCGCCAGCAGCCGGCTCGGGGGGCAGGATGAGCAGTTCTTC
CDR3 protein: CASSRLGGQDEQFF

clone size: NA
J gene: TRBJ1-1
D gene: NA
V gene: TRBV7-9
CDR3 DNA: TGTGCCAGCAGCTTAGGGTACCGGGACACTGAAGCTTTCTTT
CDR3 protein: CASSLGYRDTEAFF

clone size: once
J gene: TRBJ2-5
D gene: NA
V gene: TRBV5-1
CDR3 DNA: TGCGCCAGCAGTTCGTGGGAGCAGAAAGAGACCCAGTACTTC
CDR3 protein: CASSSWEQKETQYF

clone size: NA
J gene: TRBJ1-5
D gene: TRBD1
V gene: TRBV28
CDR3 DNA: TGTGCCAGCAGTAACCTTAACAGGGGGCGTTTTCAGCCCCAGCATTTT
CDR3 protein: CASSNLNRGRFQPQHF

clone size: NA
J gene: TRBJ2-3
D gene: TRBD1
V gene: TRBV27
CDR3 DNA: TGTGCCAGCAGTTTTGTGGGACAGGGAGCCACTAGCACAGATACGCAGTATTTT
CDR3 protein: CASSFVGQGATSTDTQYF

clone size: NA
J gene: TRBJ1-4
D gene: NA
V gene: TRBV10-2
CDR3 DNA: TGCGCCAGCAGTGATCGGAGGGGCGCAGGAACTAATGAAAAACTGTTTTTT
CDR3 protein: CASSDRRGAGTNEKLFF

clone size: NA
J gene: TRBJ1-6
D gene: NA
V gene: TRBV19
CDR3 DNA: TGTGCCAGTAGTATTGAGAGCGACAATTCACCCCTCCACTTT
CDR3 protein: CASSIESDNSPLHF

clone size: NA
J gene: TRBJ2-4
D gene: TRBD1
V gene: TRBV11-1
CDR3 DNA: TGTGCCAGCAGCTCACCCCGGCCGTTCGGGACAGTAAAAAACATTCAGTACTTC
CDR3 protein: CASSSPRPFGTVKNIQYF

clone size: NA
J gene: TRBJ1-2
D gene: NA
V gene: TRBV14
CDR3 DNA: TGTGCCAGCAGCCAAGATTCCGTTGACTATGGCTACACCTTC
CDR3 protein: CASSQDSVDYGYTF

clone size: NA
J gene: TRBJ1-5
D gene: NA
V gene: TRBV27
CDR3 DNA: TGTGCCAGCAGTTTACGCTTTGGGGGGGTAGTTGGTCAGCCCCAGCATTTT
CDR3 protein: CASSLRFGGVVGQPQHF

clone size: NA
J gene: TRBJ2-3
D gene: NA
V gene: TRBV7-3
CDR3 DNA: TGTGCCAGCAGCTTAGTCCAGGGTAGGGTCACAGATACGCAGTATTTT
CDR3 protein: CASSLVQGRVTDTQYF

clone size: NA
J gene: TRBJ1-2
D gene: NA
V gene: TRBV19
CDR3 DNA: TGTGCCAGTAGTATACGGGGAGGAACCTATGGCTACACCTTC
CDR3 protein: CASSIRGGTYGYTF

clone size: NA
J gene: TRBJ2-5
D gene: TRBD2
V gene: TRBV7-2
CDR3 DNA: TGTGCCAGCAGCTTTAGCGGGGGTTGGAGGGAGACCCAGTACTTC
CDR3 protein: CASSFSGGWRETQYF

clone size: NA
J gene: TRBJ1-2
D gene: TRBD1
V gene: TRBV6-6
CDR3 DNA: TGTGCCAGCAGTCGGGGACAGGGTTGGTATGGCTACACCTTC
CDR3 protein: CASSRGQGWYGYTF

clone size: NA
J gene: TRBJ2-5
D gene: TRBD2
V gene: TRBV2
CDR3 DNA: TGTGCCAGCAGTACGGGACTAGCGGGGGTAAACCAGTACTTC
CDR3 protein: CASSTGLAGVNQYF

clone size: NA
J gene: TRBJ2-1
D gene: TRBD2
V gene: TRBV5-1
CDR3 DNA: TGCGCCAGCAGCTTCCCGACTAGCCCCTACAATGAGCAGTTCTTC
CDR3 protein: CASSFPTSPYNEQFF

clone size: NA
J gene: TRBJ1-5
D gene: TRBD1
V gene: TRBV11-2
CDR3 DNA: TGTGCCAGCAGCGCAGGGACAGGGGGCGCGTGGTACCAGCCCCAGCATTTT
CDR3 protein: CASSAGTGGAWYQPQHF

clone size: NA
J gene: TRBJ2-7
D gene: NA
V gene: TRBV7-8
CDR3 DNA: TGTGCCAGCAGCCGCTCGTTCCCGCAGGAAGAGCAGTACTTC
CDR3 protein: CASSRSFPQEEQYF

clone size: NA
J gene: TRBJ2-4
D gene: NA
V gene: TRBV5-4
CDR3 DNA: TGTGCCAGCAGCTCAGACAGCGCAAAAGCCAAAAACATTCAGTACTTC
CDR3 protein: CASSSDSAKAKNIQYF

clone size: NA
J gene: TRBJ2-1
D gene: NA
V gene: TRBV5-6
CDR3 DNA: TGTGCCAGCAGCTTGACAGGAGCGAAAGATGAGCAGTTCTTC
CDR3 protein: CASSLTGAKDEQFF

clone size: NA
J gene: TRBJ1-2
D gene: NA
V gene: TRBV6-6
CDR3 DNA: TGTGCCAGCAGTCCCACTAGTTCCTATGGCTACACCTTC
CDR3 protein: CASSPTSSYGYTF

clone size: NA
J gene: TRBJ1-2
D gene: NA
V gene: TRBV5-6
CDR3 DNA: TGTGCCAGCAGCTTTAGATGGGGGGAAGATGGCTACACCTTC
CDR3 protein: CASSFRWGEDGYTF

clone size: NA
J gene: TRBJ1-2
D gene: NA
V gene: TRBV7-3
CDR3 DNA: TGTGCCAGCGGTGGTACCATCTCGTCGGGAAGTGGCTACACCTTC
CDR3 protein: CASGGTISSGSGYTF

clone size: many
J gene: TRBJ2-5
D gene: TRBD1
V gene: TRBV7-3
CDR3 DNA: TGTGCCAGCAGCGAAACCAGACAGGGTGAGGAGACCCAGTACTTC
CDR3 protein: CASSETRQGEETQYF

clone size: few
J gene: TRBJ1-1
D gene: TRBD1
V gene: TRBV7-9
CDR3 DNA: TGTGCCAGCAGCTTAGGGGACAGGAAGAACACTGAAGCTTTCTTT
CDR3 protein: CASSLGDRKNTEAFF

clone size: NA
J gene: TRBJ2-3
D gene: TRBD2
V gene: TRBV11-2
CDR3 DNA: TGTGCCAGCAGACTCAGCGGGGGGGGAGATACGCAGTATTTT
CDR3 protein: CASRLSGGGDTQYF

clone size: NA
J gene: TRBJ2-2
D gene: NA
V gene: TRBV7-2
CDR3 DNA: TGTGCCAGCAGCTTAGCTTCCGGGATCTCAGGGGCCGGGGAGCTGTTTTTT
CDR3 protein: CASSLASGISGAGELFF

clone size: NA
J gene: TRBJ2-3
D gene: TRBD2
V gene: TRBV7-9
CDR3 DNA: TGTGCCAGCCGGGGGGGGGCCACAGATACGCAGTATTTT
CDR3 protein: CASRGGATDTQYF

clone size: NA
J gene: TRBJ2-5
D gene: TRBD1
V gene: TRBV6-5
CDR3 DNA: TGTGCCAGCAACCCGACAGGGGGTCTGGGGACCCAGTACTTC
CDR3 protein: CASNPTGGLGTQYF

clone size: once
J gene: TRBJ1-6
D gene: NA
V gene: TRBV18
CDR3 DNA: TGTGCCAGCTCACCATCTAAGGGGCAGGATTCACCCCTCCACTTT
CDR3 protein: CASSPSKGQDSPLHF

clone size: NA
J gene: TRBJ1-2
D gene: NA
V gene: TRBV9
CDR3 DNA: TGTGCCAGCACCTCTTTCAGTAACTATGGCTACACCTTC
CDR3 protein: CASTSFSNYGYTF

clone size: NA
J gene: TRBJ2-7
D gene: NA
V gene: TRBV15
CDR3 DNA: TGTGCCACCAGCAGAAATAAGCCCCTCGAGCAGTACTTC
CDR3 protein: CATSRNKPLEQYF

clone size: NA
J gene: TRBJ2-7
D gene: NA
V gene: TRBV7-6
CDR3 DNA: TGTGCCAGCAGCTCAAACGTTGACAGCGAGCAGTACTTC
CDR3 protein: CASSSNVDSEQYF